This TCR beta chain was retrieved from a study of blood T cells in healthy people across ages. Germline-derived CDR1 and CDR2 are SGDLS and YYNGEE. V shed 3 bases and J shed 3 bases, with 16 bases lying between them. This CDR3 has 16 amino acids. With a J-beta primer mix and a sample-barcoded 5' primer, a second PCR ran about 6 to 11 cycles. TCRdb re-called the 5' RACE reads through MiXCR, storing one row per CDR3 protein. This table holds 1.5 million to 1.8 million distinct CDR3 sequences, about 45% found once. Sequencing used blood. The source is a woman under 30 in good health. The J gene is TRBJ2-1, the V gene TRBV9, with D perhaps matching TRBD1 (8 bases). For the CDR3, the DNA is TGTGCCAGCAGCGCGGGAGGACAGGGAAGCTACAATGAGCAGTTCTTC. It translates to CASSAGGQGSYNEQFF. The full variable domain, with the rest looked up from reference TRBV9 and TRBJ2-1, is DSGVTQTPKHLITATGQRVTLRCSPRSGDLSVYWYQQSLDQGLQFLIQYYNGEERAKGNILERFSAQQFPDLHSELNLSSLELGDSALYFCASSAGGQGSYNEQFFGPGTRLTVL.